The 30 T cell receptor beta chains listed next were all sequenced from one sample in a study of blood T cell repertoires in COVID-19. Sequencing used immunoSEQ multiplex PCR; TCRdb keeps in-frame clones, though not all of them. The repertoire holds hundreds of thousands of clones, with around 92% as singletons. Sequencing was performed on peripheral blood. These TCRs come from a woman in her twenties or thirties with COVID-19, enrolled during active disease.

This clone was counted a few times. The rearrangement uses TRBV27 and TRBJ2-1; 7 bases are shared with TRBD2. This CDR3 has 15 residues. Per the germline V gene, CDR1 is MNHEY and CDR2 is SMNVEV (reference sequence). With V trimmed by 5 bases and J by 9 bases, 13 bases remained unmatched. The CDR3 is CASSPRAREASEQFF. In DNA form, the CDR3 reads TGTGCCAGCAGTCCCCGGGCCCGGGAGGCGAGTGAGCAGTTCTTC.

The rearrangement joins TRBV2 to TRBJ1-2, with 8 positions matching TRBD1. CDR3 length equals 15 residues. Germline loops: CDR1 SNHLY, CDR2 FYNNEI. With V trimmed by 1 base and J by 8 bases, 9 bases remained unmatched. The DNA of the CDR3 is TGTGCCAGCAGTGAAGACAGGGGGGTTTCTCGGGGCTACACCTTC. Translating it yields CASSEDRGVSRGYTF.

The rearrangement joins TRBV29-1 to TRBJ1-4; 9 bases align to TRBD1. CDR1 is SQVTM and CDR2 is ANQGSEA in the germline V gene. The CDR3 has 14 amino acids. V gave up 6 bases and J gave up 8 bases; unmatched junction bases: 10. For the CDR3, the DNA is TGCAGCGTAGCCCCCGGGACAGGGTGGGAAAAACTGTTTTTT. This gives the protein CSVAPGTGWEKLFF.

This rearrangement joins TRBV7-9 to TRBJ2-1, with 7 bases lining up with TRBD1. V dropped 4 bases and J dropped 0; count of bases not matched to a gene: 15. Per germline, CDR1 SEHNR and CDR2 FQNEAQ (reference sequence). CDR3 length: 19 amino acids. This CDR3 is CASSSPVRPGQRSYNEQFF. In DNA, the CDR3 is TGTGCCAGCAGCTCACCAGTTAGACCGGGACAGCGCTCCTACAATGAGCAGTTCTTC.

V usage is TRBV6-2 or TRBV6-3 and J usage is TRBJ2-1; 9 positions agree with TRBD1. From germline, CDR1 is MNHEY and CDR2 SVGEGT. This CDR3 is built from 20 residues. Trimming took 5 bases from V and 1 from J; bases not matched to a gene: 18. In DNA, the CDR3 is TGTGCCAGCAGTGTACAGATAACTCCGGGACAGGGTTTGTCCTACAATGAGCAGTTCTTC. This codes for CASSVQITPGQGLSYNEQFF.

The J gene is TRBJ1-2, the V gene TRBV7-2, with 10 bases matching TRBD1. The V gene's germline CDR1 is SGHTA and CDR2 FQGNSA. Unmatched junction bases numbered 8, after V lost 1 base and J lost 3 bases. CDR3 length: 17 residues. CDR3 sequence reads: CASSLENRQGAYYGYTF. In nucleotides, the CDR3 is TGTGCCAGCAGCTTAGAAAACCGACAGGGGGCATACTATGGCTACACCTTC.

The chain joins TRBV20-1 to TRBJ2-2; 9 positions agree with TRBD1. The J segment lost 8 bases and the V segment lost 3 bases, leaving 19 bases of the junction unmatched. The CDR3 consists of 18 residues. CDR1 is DFQATT, CDR2 SNEGSKA, per germline (reference sequence). The CDR3 loop is CSASMGQGDSGPKGELFF. The CDR3 region has the DNA TGCAGTGCTAGTATGGGACAGGGAGATTCTGGGCCCAAAGGGGAGCTGTTTTTT.

This rearrangement joins TRBV7-2 to TRBJ2-3, with D unclear. The germline V gene encodes CDR1 SGHTA and CDR2 FQGNSA. The CDR3 has 14 residues. The germline V and J ends were trimmed by 1 base and 4 bases, with 9 bases remaining between them. The CDR3 DNA reads as TGTGCCAGCAGCTTAGACTTCTCGTCAGATACGCAGTATTTT. Translated, it gives CASSLDFSSDTQYF.

The chain carries TRBV10-3 and TRBJ1-4; D might be TRBD1 (5 bases). V gave up 0 bases and J gave up 8 bases, with 19 bases separating them. The germline gives CDR1 ENHRY, CDR2 SYGVKD. The CDR3 has 17 amino acids. In nucleotides, the CDR3 is TGTGCCATCAGTGAGTCGAGTATTGCGGTAAGACAGGAAAAACTGTTTTTT. It encodes CAISESSIAVRQEKLFF.

V is TRBV7-8 and J is TRBJ2-2; D not resolved. CDR3 length equals 14 residues. Germline-derived CDR1 and CDR2 are SGHVS and FQNEAQ. V gave up 5 bases and J gave up 7 bases, with 14 bases separating them. The CDR3 DNA follows: TGTGCCAGCAGCCCATCCCCAACTTTCGGGGAGCTGTTTTTT. Translating it yields CASSPSPTFGELFF.

The count of this clone is one. The chain links TRBV29-1 to TRBJ2-1, with 12 bases matching TRBD2. Germline CDR1 reads SQVTM; CDR2 reads ANQGSEA. J lost 9 bases, V lost 6 bases, and 6 bases had no gene match. The CDR3 runs to 13 residues. CDR3 protein: CSVGGLAGVEQFF. In DNA form, the CDR3 reads TGCAGCGTAGGGGGACTAGCGGGTGTTGAGCAGTTCTTC.

This chain links TRBV10-3 with TRBJ2-2; weak D call: TRBD2 (6 bases). The CDR3 covers 15 residues. Trimming removed 2 bases from V and 3 bases from J, with 10 bases in between. Germline CDR1 ENHRY, CDR2 SYGVKD. CDR3 DNA sequence: TGTGCCATCAGTGAGGTCGGGACTTACACCGGGGAGCTGTTTTTT. This sequence encodes CAISEVGTYTGELFF.

This clone has just a few counts. The rearrangement joins TRBV7-2 to TRBJ1-2; 9 bases map to TRBD1. The CDR3 totals 14 residues. Germline V lookup: CDR1 SGHTA, CDR2 FQGNSA. The ends lost 4 bases at V and 3 bases at J; junction bases unmatched: 3. As DNA, the CDR3 is TGTGCCAGCAGCTCCGGGACAGGGTACTATGGCTACACCTTC. The encoded protein is CASSSGTGYYGYTF.

The V gene is TRBV3-1 (or the pseudogene TRBV3-2), the J gene TRBJ2-3; TRBD2 aligns across 12 bases. Germline CDR1 is LGHDT and CDR2 is YNNKEL (reference sequence). V was clipped by 4 bases and J by 3 bases; unmatched bases: 2. CDR3 length: 15 amino acids. CDR3 nucleotides: TGTGCCAGCAGCCTGACTAGCGGGAGTACAGATACGCAGTATTTT. It encodes CASSLTSGSTDTQYF.

The chain links TRBV6-2 or TRBV6-3 to TRBJ1-2; no definite D call. Deletions cut 4 bases from V and 0 bases from J, with 9 bases between. This CDR3 is 14 amino acids long. Per germline, CDR1 MNHEY and CDR2 SVGEGT. The CDR3 spells CASSSRGANYGYTF. CDR3 in DNA: TGTGCCAGCAGTTCGAGAGGAGCTAACTATGGCTACACCTTC.

The chain is built from TRBV18 and TRBJ2-5, with 10 nucleotides matching TRBD1. Trimming at V came to 5 bases and at J to 0 bases, leaving 12 bases not matched to a gene. Germline values: CDR1 KGHSH, CDR2 LQKENI. The CDR3 extends over 18 amino acids. The CDR3 protein is CASSAMRGGQGYQETQYF. Here the CDR3 DNA reads TGTGCCAGCTCAGCAATGAGGGGGGGACAGGGGTACCAAGAGACCCAGTACTTC.

The rearrangement links TRBV30 to TRBJ1-1; the D gene is possibly TRBD1 (6 bases). Germline V gene sequence: CDR1 GTSNPN, CDR2 SVGIG (reference sequence). This CDR3 contains 12 residues. Trimming took off 4 bases at V and 4 bases at J, with 10 bases between the two ends. CDR3 in DNA: TGTGCCTGGAACAGGGCGCTCACTGAAGCTTTCTTT. Translated, it gives CAWNRALTEAFF.

V is TRBV3-1 (or the pseudogene TRBV3-2) and J is TRBJ2-7; 8 bases match TRBD2. Losses at the gene ends were 3 bases for V and 12 bases for J; bases not matched to a gene: 10. This CDR3 spans 13 amino acids. CDR1 LGHDT and CDR2 YNNKEL come from the germline V gene (reference sequence). The CDR3: CASSQDIAGGMYF. In nucleotides, the CDR3 is TGTGCCAGCAGCCAGGACATTGCGGGGGGTATGTACTTC.

The genes are TRBV19 and TRBJ1-2; D perhaps matches TRBD1 (5 bases). Germline loops: CDR1 LNHDA, CDR2 SQIVND (reference sequence). V lost 7 bases and J 7 bases, leaving 16 bases between the germline ends. The CDR3 has 13 residues. CDR3 sequence (DNA): TGTGCCAGTAACGAAGGGGCACGCACTGGCTACACCTTC. This sequence encodes CASNEGARTGYTF.

The V and J genes are TRBV2 and TRBJ2-3; 15 bases fit TRBD2. The CDR3 covers 16 residues. The germline V gene encodes CDR1 SNHLY and CDR2 FYNNEI. The V and J ends lost 5 bases and 7 bases, in that order; junction bases with no gene match: 7. CDR3 region: CASSHRTSGGANTQYF. The CDR3 nucleotides read TGTGCCAGCAGTCATCGGACTAGCGGGGGGGCAAATACGCAGTATTTT.

This clone was seen a handful of times. The chain is built from TRBV27 and TRBJ2-7, with 10 bases that match TRBD2. This CDR3 region has 14 residues. Germline CDR1 MNHEY, CDR2 SMNVEV (reference sequence). V lost 5 bases to trimming and J lost 3 bases; unmatched junction nucleotides: 4. In DNA form, the CDR3 reads TGTGCCAGCAGTCCCGGGACTAGCGTCTACGAGCAGTACGTC. Encoded protein: CASSPGTSVYEQYV.

Only one count was recorded for this clone. This chain joins TRBV18 and TRBJ1-5; 10 bases map to TRBD1. The germline CDR1 and CDR2 sequences are KGHSH and LQKENI. The length of the CDR3 is 16 residues. The V and J ends lost 2 bases and 1 base, in that order; junction bases with no gene match: 2. The CDR3, as DNA: TGTGCCAGCTCACCAGGGACAGGGGCCAGCAATCAGCCCCAGCATTTT. It yields the protein CASSPGTGASNQPQHF.

In nucleotides, the CDR3 is TGTGCCAGCAGCGCCCGGGACAGGGGGAGATACGAGCAGTACGTC. This encodes CASSARDRGRYEQYV. The chain combines TRBV13 with TRBJ2-7; TRBD1 matches 11 bases. Germline values: CDR1 PRHDT, CDR2 FYEKMQ (reference sequence). V shed 5 bases, J shed 4 bases, and the junction held 7 bases outside the gene matches. The CDR3 covers 15 residues.

The CDR3 spells CASSQYPRGLAARWTQYF. Written as DNA, the CDR3 is TGTGCCAGCAGCCAGTATCCCCGGGGACTCGCGGCAAGGTGGACCCAGTACTTC. The chain recombines TRBV3-1 (or the pseudogene TRBV3-2) with TRBJ2-5; perhaps TRBD2 as D (6 bases). CDR1 and CDR2 (germline): LGHDT, YNNKEL (reference sequence). This CDR3 has 18 residues. V was shortened by 3 bases and J by 7 bases, with 27 bases between the two germline ends.

This clone was detected once. The rearrangement uses TRBV5-6 and TRBJ1-2, with D hard to call. Trimming removed 4 bases at V and 3 bases at J, with 4 bases between. This CDR3 comprises 11 residues. Germline lookup yields CDR1 SGHDT and CDR2 YYEEEE. For the CDR3, the DNA is TGTGCCAGCAGCCGGTACTATGGCTACACCTTC. It codes for CASSRYYGYTF.

This chain joins TRBV5-1 and TRBJ1-2; tentatively, D is TRBD1 (6 bases). The germline V gene has CDR1 SGHRS and CDR2 YFSETQ. V was clipped by 1 base and J by 0 bases, with 13 bases between them. This CDR3 region has 16 residues. The CDR3, as DNA: TGCGCCAGCAGCTTGACAGGGTCCCCGGCTAACTATGGCTACACCTTC. It specifies CASSLTGSPANYGYTF.

This clone was seen once. The chain joins TRBV19 to TRBJ1-5; TRBD1 matches at 9 bases. Trimming took 6 bases from V and 6 from J; bases not matched to a gene: 6. The CDR3 has 14 residues. In germline, CDR1 is LNHDA, CDR2 SQIVND (reference sequence). The CDR3 nucleotides read TGTGCCAGTAGCCGGGGACAGGGCACTCAGCCCCAGCATTTT. Translated: CASSRGQGTQPQHF. The complete variable domain, with remaining parts taken from reference TRBV19 and TRBJ1-5, reads DGGITQSPKYLFRKEGQNVTLSCEQNLNHDAMYWYRQDPGQGLRLIYYSQIVNDFQKGDIAEGYSVSREKKESFPLTVTSAQKNPTAFYLCASSRGQGTQPQHFGDGTRLSIL.

The rearrangement links TRBV15 to TRBJ2-1, with a weak D call TRBD2 (6 bases). Germline V lookup: CDR1 LNHNV, CDR2 YYDKDF (reference sequence). Trimming took 7 bases from V and 7 from J, leaving 20 bases between them. The CDR3 loop spans 15 amino acids. CDR3 in DNA: TGTGCCACCATGGGAGGTGGTACTAGCCTTAATGAGCAGTTCTTC. Protein sequence: CATMGGGTSLNEQFF.

This chain links TRBV7-6 with TRBJ1-2, with a tentative D call TRBD1 (5 bases). The CDR3 covers 15 residues. V was cut by 6 bases and J by 7 bases, with 21 bases left in between. CDR1 SGHVS and CDR2 FNYEAQ come from the germline V gene. The CDR3 DNA reads TGTGCCAGCAGGAAGAGGAGGGGCGAAGCGCGTGGCTACACCTTC. As protein: CASRKRRGEARGYTF. The full variable domain, with the rest looked up from reference TRBV7-6 and TRBJ1-2, is GAGVSQSPRYKVTKRGQDVALRCDPISGHVSLYWYRQALGQGPEFLTYFNYEAQQDKSGLPNDRFSAERPEGSISTLTIQRTEQRDSAMYRCASRKRRGEARGYTFGSGTRLTVV.

CDR3 sequence reads: CASLAGYLEKLFF. The CDR3 nucleotides read TGTGCCAGCCTCGCGGGATACCTCGAAAAACTGTTTTTT. The V and J genes are TRBV2 and TRBJ1-4, with D uncertain. From germline, CDR1 is SNHLY and CDR2 FYNNEI. This CDR3 comprises 13 residues. The ends were cut back, 8 bases at V and 8 bases at J, with 15 bases in the middle.